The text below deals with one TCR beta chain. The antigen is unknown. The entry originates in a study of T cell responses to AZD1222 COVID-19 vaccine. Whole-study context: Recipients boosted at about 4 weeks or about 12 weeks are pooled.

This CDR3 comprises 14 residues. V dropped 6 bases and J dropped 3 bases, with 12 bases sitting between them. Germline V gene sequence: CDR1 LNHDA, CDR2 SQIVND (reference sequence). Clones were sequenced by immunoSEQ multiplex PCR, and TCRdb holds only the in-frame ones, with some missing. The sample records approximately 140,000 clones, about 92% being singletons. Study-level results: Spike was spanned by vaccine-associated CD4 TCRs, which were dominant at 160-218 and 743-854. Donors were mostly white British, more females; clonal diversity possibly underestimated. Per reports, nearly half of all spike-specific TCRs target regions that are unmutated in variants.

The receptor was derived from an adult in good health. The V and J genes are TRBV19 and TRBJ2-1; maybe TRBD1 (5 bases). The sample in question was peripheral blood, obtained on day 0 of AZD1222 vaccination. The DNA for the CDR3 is TGTGCCAGTAGCCACAGGAGCCTCTACAATGAGCAGTTCTTC. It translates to CASSHRSLYNEQFF.